Shown below are 31 T cell receptor beta chains from a single sample sequenced in a study of technical replicates of blood from a few donors. Measured with immunoSEQ multiplex PCR; TCRdb has only the in-frame clones, and not every one. Of tens of thousands of clones in the sample, approximately 94% were seen once. Source material: PBMCs. The receptors originated from a human donor in good health. Some clones in this sample may be carry-over from other donors' samples.

This clone was detected only once. V is TRBV19 and J is TRBJ1-5, with D possibly matching TRBD1 (6 bases). The CDR3 sequence is 13 residues long. V was trimmed by 6 bases and J by 11 bases, leaving 17 bases between them. Germline CDR1 and CDR2: LNHDA and SQIVND (reference sequence). The DNA of the CDR3 is TGTGCCAGTAGAGCACCACGGACAGAGACCCAGCATTTT. Protein: CASRAPRTETQHF.

This rearrangement joins TRBV11-2 to TRBJ2-2; tentatively, D is TRBD2 (5 bases). The germline V gene encodes CDR1 SGHAT and CDR2 FQNNGV. The CDR3 is 15 amino acids. V was trimmed by 2 bases and J by 1 base, leaving 8 bases between them. CDR3 nucleotide sequence: TGTGCCAGCAGCTTACTTCGGGGGAACACCGGGGAGCTGTTTTTT. It specifies CASSLLRGNTGELFF.

The chain employs TRBV7-9 and TRBJ1-1, with D tentatively TRBD1 (6 bases). The CDR3 is 16 residues long. Germline V gene sequence: CDR1 SEHNR, CDR2 FQNEAQ (reference sequence). The germline V and J ends were trimmed by 0 bases and 2 bases, with 13 bases remaining between them. The DNA for the CDR3 is TGTGCCAGCAGCTTAGCAGGGGGACGGGGAAACACTGAAGCTTTCTTT. It translates to CASSLAGGRGNTEAFF. Full variable domain (rest looked up from reference TRBV7-9 and TRBJ1-1): DTGVSQNPRHKITKRGQNVTFRCDPISEHNRLYWYRQTLGQGPEFLTYFQNEAQLEKSRLLSDRFSAERPKGSFSTLEIQRTEQGDSAMYLCASSLAGGRGNTEAFFGQGTRLTVV.

This clone was seen just once. J is TRBJ2-3 and V is TRBV12-5; D gene ambiguous. This CDR3 is built from 15 residues. The germline gives CDR1 LGHNT, CDR2 FRNRAP. Trimming cost V 1 base and J 0 bases, with 8 bases left between them. The CDR3 here is CASGLGTGSTDTQYF. The CDR3, as DNA: TGTGCTAGTGGTTTGGGAACCGGGAGCACAGATACGCAGTATTTT.

This rearrangement joins TRBV9 to TRBJ2-3; 8 bases line up with TRBD2. Germline V gives CDR1 SGDLS, CDR2 YYNGEE. V lost 0 bases to trimming and J lost 4 bases; unmatched junction nucleotides: 4. The CDR3 sequence is 15 residues long. The CDR3, as DNA: TGTGCCAGCAGCGTAGTTGCGGGGGGCTCAGATACGCAGTATTTT. Encoded protein: CASSVVAGGSDTQYF.

J is TRBJ1-2 and V is TRBV18, with a possible D match to TRBD1 (6 bases). Trimming stripped 3 bases from V and 4 bases from J, with 24 bases between. This CDR3 has 18 amino acids. The germline V gene has CDR1 KGHSH and CDR2 LQKENI. The CDR3 loop reads CASSPTPRTTGRVYGYTF. The CDR3 DNA follows: TGTGCCAGCTCACCCACACCACGTACTACAGGGAGAGTCTATGGCTACACCTTC.

This clone was seen once. V and J are TRBV5-1 and TRBJ1-1, with D possibly being TRBD1 (5 bases). The length of the CDR3 is 12 residues. Trimming removed 3 bases from V and 8 bases from J, with 11 bases in between. In germline, CDR1 is SGHRS, CDR2 YFSETQ. CDR3 loop: CASSWAGGEAFF. The CDR3 DNA follows: TGCGCCAGCAGCTGGGCGGGGGGAGAAGCTTTCTTT.

The chain uses TRBV2 and TRBJ1-6; D perhaps matches TRBD1 (6 bases). Deletions cut 5 bases from V and 7 bases from J, with 12 bases between. CDR3 length: 14 residues. Germline V gene data show CDR1 as SNHLY and CDR2 as FYNNEI. The CDR3 spells CASSWPGTNSPLHF. The CDR3 coding sequence is TGTGCCAGCAGTTGGCCCGGGACAAATTCACCCCTCCACTTT.

The gene calls are TRBV4-3 and TRBJ2-7; 7 bases are a match to TRBD2. This CDR3 spans 19 amino acids. J gave up 0 bases and V 1 base, and 15 bases lay outside the gene matches. Germline V gene data show CDR1 as LGHNA and CDR2 as YSLEER. CDR3 DNA: TGCGCCAGCAGCCAAGGAATCCTCTGGCGGGAGCTTCCCTCCTACGAGCAGTACTTC. Translation: CASSQGILWRELPSYEQYF.

The chain links TRBV2 to TRBJ2-5; 10 nucleotides align to TRBD2. The CDR3 sequence is 13 residues long. CDR1 and CDR2 (germline): SNHLY, FYNNEI. J gave up 5 bases and V 5 bases, and 2 bases lay outside the gene matches. The DNA for the CDR3 is TGTGCCAGCAGTCAGGGACTAGCGGAGACCCAGTACTTC. Translating it yields CASSQGLAETQYF.

This chain joins TRBV18 and TRBJ2-2; TRBD1 is a possible D gene (6 bases). V was pared by 2 bases and J by 3 bases, with 10 bases between. This CDR3 has 15 amino acids. Germline values: CDR1 KGHSH, CDR2 LQKENI. CDR3 sequence (DNA): TGTGCCAGCTCACCAAGGGCAGGGGACACCGGGGAGCTGTTTTTT. It translates to CASSPRAGDTGELFF. Variable domain in full (rest from reference TRBV18 and TRBJ2-2): NAGVMQNPRHLVRRRGQEARLRCSPMKGHSHVYWYRQLPEEGLKFMVYLQKENIIDESGMPKERFSAEFPKEGPSILRIQQVVRGDSAAYFCASSPRAGDTGELFFGEGSRLTVL.

Only one count was recorded for this clone. The CDR3 DNA reads as TGTGCCAGCTTTCAGGGGGATGTCACCGGGGAGCTGTTTTTT. Translating gives CASFQGDVTGELFF. J is TRBJ2-2 and V is TRBV6-5; TRBD1 agrees at 7 bases. Per the germline V gene, CDR1 is MNHEY and CDR2 is SVGAGI. The ends lost 8 bases at V and 4 bases at J; junction bases unmatched: 7. This CDR3 is built from 14 residues.

The chain joins TRBV6-5 to TRBJ1-3; D uncertain. V lost 3 bases and J lost 2, with 5 bases in between. CDR3 size: 13 residues. The germline V gene encodes CDR1 MNHEY and CDR2 SVGAGI. The CDR3 spells CASSYSTGNTIYF. The DNA of the CDR3 is TGTGCCAGCAGTTATAGTACTGGAAACACCATATATTTT.

CDR3 coding DNA: TGTGCCAGCTCCCGACAGGGGGGCTACAATGAAAAACTGTTTTTT. Translating it yields CASSRQGGYNEKLFF. The gene calls are TRBV18 and TRBJ1-4; 9 bases are shared with TRBD1. CDR3 size: 15 residues. Germline CDR1 and CDR2: KGHSH and LQKENI. J lost 5 bases, V lost 6 bases, and 7 bases had no gene match.

The J gene is TRBJ2-5, the V gene TRBV4-3, with 12 bases lining up with TRBD2. The CDR3 runs to 15 residues. The trim removed 1 base at V and 4 bases at J, leaving 1 base unmatched. Per germline, CDR1 LGHNA and CDR2 YSLEER. The CDR3 DNA follows: TGCGCCAGCAGCCAAGGGACTAGCGGGGTAGAGACCCAGTACTTC. Amino acids: CASSQGTSGVETQYF.

The genes are TRBV5-6 and TRBJ2-7; 12 nucleotides match TRBD2. Looked up from germline, CDR1 is SGHDT and CDR2 is YYEEEE. The V gene end was trimmed by 6 bases and the J gene end by 5 bases; junction bases not matched to a gene: 18. CDR3 length equals 18 residues. The CDR3 nucleotides are TGTGCCAGCACCCGAAGGACTAGCGGGGTTTCCTCCCAGGACGAGCAGTACTTC. Its protein product is CASTRRTSGVSSQDEQYF. The full variable domain, its missing parts supplied by reference TRBV5-6 and TRBJ2-7, is DAGVTQSPTHLIKTRGQQVTLRCSPKSGHDTVSWYQQALGQGPQFIFQYYEEEERQRGNFPDRFSGHQFPNYSSELNVNALLLGDSALYLCASTRRTSGVSSQDEQYFGPGTRLTVT.

The chain employs TRBV27 and TRBJ2-7; 7 bases agree with TRBD2. With V trimmed by 7 bases and J by 6 bases, 12 bases remained unmatched. CDR3 length equals 14 residues. Germline V gene lookup returns CDR1 MNHEY and CDR2 SMNVEV (reference sequence). CDR3 loop: CASTTAGDTLEQYF. The DNA for the CDR3 is TGTGCCAGCACCACGGCGGGAGATACTCTCGAGCAGTACTTC.

J is TRBJ2-3 and V is TRBV4-2, with TRBD1 as a possible D gene (5 bases). Germline CDR1 and CDR2: LGHNA and YNFKEQ. The CDR3 runs 16 residues. V was clipped by 1 base and J by 2 bases, with 13 bases between them. CDR3 sequence: CASSQGGGQNTDTQYF. CDR3 DNA sequence: TGTGCCAGCAGCCAAGGCGGCGGACAAAACACAGATACGCAGTATTTT.

The chain recombines TRBV12-5 with TRBJ2-1; 7 nucleotides agree with TRBD2. V shed 6 bases, J shed 5 bases, and the junction held 7 bases outside the gene matches. CDR3 size: 14 residues. Germline V gene data show CDR1 as LGHNT and CDR2 as FRNRAP. CDR3 in amino acids: CASGKAGLDNEQFF. The CDR3 nucleotides are TGTGCTAGTGGCAAAGCGGGGCTAGACAATGAGCAGTTCTTC.

The chain joins TRBV7-3 to TRBJ1-2; D might be TRBD1 (5 bases). This CDR3 is 12 amino acids long. With 5 bases removed from V and 8 bases from J, the gap between germline ends came to 12 bases. CDR1 is SGHTA and CDR2 is FQGTGA in the germline V gene. The CDR3 region has the DNA TGTGCCAGCAGCCATCCGCGGGGCGGCTACACCTTC. Translation: CASSHPRGGYTF.

This chain uses TRBV4-3 with TRBJ2-7, with 7 positions matching TRBD1. The CDR3 covers 14 residues. The germline CDR1 and CDR2 sequences are LGHNA and YSLEER. With 5 bases clipped from V and 5 bases from J, the junction kept 9 bases outside the gene matches. The CDR3, as DNA: TGCGCCAGCAGCTACCGGGGACAGCGCGACGAGCAGTACTTC. Residues: CASSYRGQRDEQYF.

CDR3 coding DNA: TGTGCCAGCAGCTTCGGGGGTAGCACAGATACGCAGTATTTT. This sequence encodes CASSFGGSTDTQYF. V and J are TRBV7-2 and TRBJ2-3; D is possibly TRBD2 (6 bases). The CDR3 runs 14 residues. Trimming pared 3 bases from V and 0 bases from J, leaving 7 bases between. Germline V gives CDR1 SGHTA, CDR2 FQGNSA.

This chain links TRBV9 with TRBJ2-3; D is ambiguous. CDR1 is SGDLS and CDR2 is YYNGEE in the germline V gene. Deletions cut 0 bases from V and 5 bases from J, with 7 bases between. CDR3 length: 13 amino acids. DNA for the CDR3: TGTGCCAGCAGCGTAGGGCATCAAGATACGCAGTATTTT. It yields the protein CASSVGHQDTQYF. Full variable domain (remainder filled in from reference TRBV9 and TRBJ2-3): DSGVTQTPKHLITATGQRVTLRCSPRSGDLSVYWYQQSLDQGLQFLIQYYNGEERAKGNILERFSAQQFPDLHSELNLSSLELGDSALYFCASSVGHQDTQYFGPGTRLTVL.

The V and J genes are TRBV29-1 and TRBJ2-1; the match to TRBD1 covers 10 bases. Germline V gives CDR1 SQVTM, CDR2 ANQGSEA. The trim removed 7 bases at V and 9 bases at J, leaving 9 bases unmatched. There are 13 residues in the CDR3. Here the CDR3 DNA reads TGCAGCGCAAGGACAGGGGGTCTGACTGAGCAGTTCTTC. Translation gives CSARTGGLTEQFF.

The chain links TRBV5-1 to TRBJ2-5; a possible D gene is TRBD2 (6 bases). Germline V gives CDR1 SGHRS, CDR2 YFSETQ. The CDR3 extends over 16 amino acids. Between the trimmed V and J ends, which lost 3 bases and 5 bases, there was a span of 20 bases. CDR3 sequence (DNA): TGCGCCAGCAGCTCGCAGGGCGGCGGGATCCCGGAGACCCAGTACTTC. It codes for CASSSQGGGIPETQYF.

The chain employs TRBV9 and TRBJ2-3, with TRBD2 matching 11 bases. CDR3 size: 16 residues. Germline-derived CDR1 and CDR2 are SGDLS and YYNGEE. V trimming: 0 bases; J trimming: 7 bases; junction bases outside the gene matches: 7. The CDR3 sequence is CASSVEISGGANTQYF. CDR3 nucleotides: TGTGCCAGCAGCGTAGAGATTAGCGGGGGGGCAAATACGCAGTATTTT.

This chain uses TRBV15 with TRBJ1-4, with D perhaps matching TRBD1 (6 bases). Looked up from germline, CDR1 is LNHNV and CDR2 is YYDKDF (reference sequence). The CDR3 is 13 residues long. V gave up 6 bases and J gave up 5 bases, with 10 bases separating them. Here the CDR3 reads CATSDRLNEKLFF. The CDR3, as DNA: TGTGCCACCAGTGACAGGCTGAATGAAAAACTGTTTTTT.

This sequence joins TRBV5-1 and TRBJ2-5; 8 positions match TRBD2. After removal of 4 bases from V and 4 bases from J, the junction contained 0 bases not matched to a gene. There are 12 residues in the CDR3. Germline values: CDR1 SGHRS, CDR2 YFSETQ. The CDR3 spells CASSREGETQYF. DNA for the CDR3: TGCGCCAGCAGCCGGGAGGGAGAGACCCAGTACTTC.

This chain uses TRBV5-5 with TRBJ1-2; D perhaps matches TRBD1 (5 bases). The CDR3 consists of 18 residues. Trimming removed 2 bases at V and 3 bases at J, with 23 bases between. Germline CDR1 SGHKS, CDR2 YYEKEE (reference sequence). CDR3 region: CASSFNGQGVSGDYGYTF. CDR3 bases: TGTGCCAGCAGCTTCAACGGCCAGGGTGTTTCGGGCGACTATGGCTACACCTTC.

This chain joins TRBV25-1 and TRBJ2-7, with D maybe TRBD1 (6 bases). The CDR3 consists of 13 residues. Germline loops: CDR1 MGHDK, CDR2 SYGVNS. Trimming took off 6 bases at V and 4 bases at J, with 13 bases between the two ends. The CDR3 loop reads CASRVGGGYEQYF. Here the CDR3 DNA reads TGTGCCAGCAGGGTTGGGGGCGGTTACGAGCAGTACTTC.

The chain couples TRBV6-1 to TRBJ1-5, with a tentative D call TRBD1 (6 bases). Germline-derived CDR1 and CDR2 are MNHNS and SASEGT. V was trimmed by 4 bases and J by 3 bases, leaving 16 bases between them. The CDR3 loop spans 16 amino acids. CDR3 nucleotides: TGTGCCAGCAGTGTCATACTCACAGGGAACAATCAGCCCCAGCATTTT. It is translated as CASSVILTGNNQPQHF.